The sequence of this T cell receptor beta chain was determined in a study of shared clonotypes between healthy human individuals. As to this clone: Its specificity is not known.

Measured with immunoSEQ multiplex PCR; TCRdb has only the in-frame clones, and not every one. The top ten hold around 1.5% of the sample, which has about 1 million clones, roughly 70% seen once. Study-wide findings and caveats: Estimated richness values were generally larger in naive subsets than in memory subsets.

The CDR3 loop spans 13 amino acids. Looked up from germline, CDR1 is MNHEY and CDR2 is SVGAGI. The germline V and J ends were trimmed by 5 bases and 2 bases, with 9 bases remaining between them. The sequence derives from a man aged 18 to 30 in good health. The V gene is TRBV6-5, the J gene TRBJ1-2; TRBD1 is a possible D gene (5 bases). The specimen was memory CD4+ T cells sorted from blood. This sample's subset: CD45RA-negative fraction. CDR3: CASSPGRNYGYTF. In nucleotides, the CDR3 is TGTGCCAGCAGTCCGGGACGGAACTATGGCTACACCTTC.